This T cell receptor (beta chain) was retrieved from a study of T cell responses to AZD1222 COVID-19 vaccine. The CDR3 length is 14 residues. V was clipped by 2 bases and J by 1 base, with 7 bases between them. Germline CDR1 reads KGHSH; CDR2 reads LQKENI. Concerning this clone: At the DNA level, this CDR3 is encoded by other sequences in the same sample as well.

TCRdb's copy holds only in-frame clones and misses some; the assay was immunoSEQ multiplex PCR. The data hold about 150,000 clones, with around 92% observed a single time. This chain joins TRBV18 and TRBJ2-3; D gene uncertain. Specimen: peripheral blood, collected 28 days after the second AZD1222 dose. The sequence was collected from an adult who received the AZD1222 COVID-19 vaccine. The CDR3 is CASSPESRTDTQYF. The CDR3 bases are TGTGCCAGCTCACCAGAGTCCCGCACAGATACGCAGTATTTT.